This entry is about one TCR beta chain. Its specificity is unknown. The data originate from a study of T cells expressing NK-cell markers. Study conclusions and caveats: HCMV specificity of expanded NKG2C+ T cell clones remained unclear.

From germline, CDR1 is LGHNA and CDR2 YSLEER. The CDR3 is 15 residues long. Beta-chain TCR cDNA was generated via 5'RACE template switching with UMIs. TCRdb re-called the 5' RACE reads and catalogs CDR3 proteins one per entry, DNA excluded. This table lists over 250,000 distinct CDR3 sequences. This sequence originates from a woman aged 18 to 75 in good health. Sequences were obtained from blood T cells: a sorted CD56 or NKG2C T cell subset, CD4+ or CD8+ T cells, or bulk PBMC T cells (not recorded which). The gene calls are TRBV4-3 and TRBJ1-4. The CDR3 sequence: CASSRGIATNEKLFF.